This entry lists 31 T cell receptor beta chains sequenced from one sample in a study of blood T cell repertoires in COVID-19. Data came from immunoSEQ multiplex PCR; TCRdb stores just in-frame clones and leaves some out. The data show 150,000 to 200,000 clones, approximately 86% seen once. The specimen sequenced was peripheral blood. The receptors were gathered from a woman aged 80 or over with COVID-19, enrolled during active disease.

The chain has TRBV9 and TRBJ1-6; D is possibly TRBD1 (5 bases). Germline V CDR1 and CDR2: SGDLS, YYNGEE. Between the trimmed V and J ends, which lost 4 bases and 8 bases, there was a span of 16 bases. The CDR3 is 15 amino acids. For the CDR3, the DNA is TGTGCCAGCAGCTTCAGGACGGGGGTTGATTCACCCCTCCACTTT. Translating it yields CASSFRTGVDSPLHF.

The rearrangement uses TRBV6-2 or TRBV6-3 and TRBJ1-1; no clear D. The germline V gene encodes CDR1 MNHEY and CDR2 SVGEGT. V lost 5 bases, J lost 4 bases, and 8 bases lay in between. The CDR3 has 12 amino acids. CDR3 bases: TGTGCCAGCAGTGAGGTTACCACTGAAGCTTTCTTT. It yields the protein CASSEVTTEAFF.

The chain recombines TRBV6-1 with TRBJ2-7; 10 nucleotides match TRBD2. The CDR3 loop spans 16 amino acids. Looked up from germline, CDR1 is MNHNS and CDR2 is SASEGT. J gave up 3 bases and V 4 bases, and 9 bases lay outside the gene matches. CDR3 in DNA: TGTGCCAGCAGTGCCGGAAGACTAGCGGGCCTCTACGAGCAGTACTTC. Amino acid sequence: CASSAGRLAGLYEQYF.

The gene calls are TRBV19 and TRBJ2-1, with 11 bases that match TRBD2. There are 16 residues in the CDR3. Trimming cost V 0 bases and J 4 bases; bases outside gene matches: 2. The germline V gene encodes CDR1 LNHDA and CDR2 SQIVND (reference sequence). The CDR3, as DNA: TGTGCCAGTAGTATAGAATTAGCGGGAGGGTACAATGAGCAGTTCTTC. Translated, it gives CASSIELAGGYNEQFF.

The chain links TRBV14 to TRBJ1-4, with 12 bases fitting TRBD1. CDR1 and CDR2 from the germline V gene are SGHDN and FVKESK. V lost 4 bases to trimming and J lost 7 bases; unmatched junction nucleotides: 13. CDR3 length: 18 residues. CDR3 bases: TGTGCCAGCAGCCCCCCTACGGGACAGGGGGCCTTTGTTGAAAAACTGTTTTTT. Translation gives CASSPPTGQGAFVEKLFF.

Note on this clone: The junction does not match germline at one end; this may be a read error. This chain joins TRBV11-3 and TRBJ1-2; D is undetermined. This CDR3 has 15 amino acids. CDR1 is SGHNT and CDR2 is YENEEA in the germline V gene. In DNA, the CDR3 is TGTGCCAGCAGATTAGGGCGGGGAGCCCCCAGTGGCTACACCTTC. This gives the protein CASRLGRGAPSGYTF.

This chain uses TRBV2 with TRBJ1-2; unclear D gene. V lost 7 bases and J lost 7, with 13 bases in between. Germline loops: CDR1 SNHLY, CDR2 FYNNEI. CDR3 length: 12 residues. The CDR3 is CASNRVLAGYTF. The CDR3 DNA sequence: TGTGCCAGCAACCGGGTTCTAGCTGGCTACACCTTC.

Of note for this clone: Distinct nucleotide sequences in the sample also encode this CDR3. J is TRBJ1-2 and V is TRBV27; 9 bases match TRBD1. Per germline, CDR1 MNHEY and CDR2 SMNVEV (reference sequence). V lost 3 bases to trimming and J lost 2 bases; unmatched junction nucleotides: 1. The CDR3 spans 14 residues. For the CDR3, the DNA is TGTGCCAGCAGTTTTGGGACAGGGAACTATGGCTACACCTTC. Residues: CASSFGTGNYGYTF.

This chain joins TRBV10-3 and TRBJ2-1; TRBD1 matches 7 bases. This CDR3 is built from 14 residues. CDR1 is ENHRY, CDR2 SYGVKD, per germline. Unmatched junction bases numbered 11, after V lost 0 bases and J lost 15 bases. The CDR3: CAISESTGQQGRFF. The CDR3 coding sequence is TGTGCCATCAGTGAGTCTACCGGACAACAGGGGCGGTTCTTC.

The rearrangement joins TRBV28 to TRBJ1-1; 7 nucleotides align to TRBD1. J lost 3 bases, V lost 3 bases, and 10 bases had no gene match. The CDR3 runs 16 residues. Germline V lookup: CDR1 MDHEN, CDR2 SYDVKM. CDR3 sequence reads: CASSFRQGRRDTEAFF. Written as DNA, the CDR3 is TGTGCCAGCAGTTTCAGACAGGGTCGGAGAGACACTGAAGCTTTCTTT.

This chain connects TRBV19 to TRBJ1-1; D might be TRBD1 (5 bases). The CDR3 consists of 12 residues. Germline V gene sequence: CDR1 LNHDA, CDR2 SQIVND (reference sequence). V lost 4 bases and J 3 bases, leaving 6 bases between the germline ends. The CDR3 coding sequence is TGTGCCAGTAGTAAAGGGGACACTGAAGCTTTCTTT. It is translated as CASSKGDTEAFF. The entire variable domain, with the rest obtained from reference TRBV19 and TRBJ1-1, is as follows: DGGITQSPKYLFRKEGQNVTLSCEQNLNHDAMYWYRQDPGQGLRLIYYSQIVNDFQKGDIAEGYSVSREKKESFPLTVTSAQKNPTAFYLCASSKGDTEAFFGQGTRLTVV.

The chain carries TRBV7-2 and TRBJ1-2, with TRBD1 as a possible D gene (5 bases). Trimming pared 5 bases from V and 7 bases from J, leaving 11 bases between. This CDR3 spans 12 amino acids. Germline V gene sequence: CDR1 SGHTA, CDR2 FQGNSA. CDR3 nucleotides: TGTGCCAGCAGCCCGCAGGGTTTTGGCTACACCTTC. Its translation is CASSPQGFGYTF.

This clone occurred a few times. The chain is built from TRBV2 and TRBJ2-7; the D is unclear. Trimming removed 6 bases from V and 2 bases from J, with 5 bases in between. The V gene's germline CDR1 is SNHLY and CDR2 FYNNEI. The CDR3 is made up of 11 amino acids. CDR3 sequence reads: CASSLTYEQYF. CDR3 sequence (DNA): TGTGCCAGCAGCCTTACCTACGAGCAGTACTTC.

This sequence joins TRBV7-9 and TRBJ2-1, with D tentatively TRBD2 (6 bases). Germline values: CDR1 SEHNR, CDR2 FQNEAQ (reference sequence). CDR3 length: 14 residues. The V and J ends lost 7 bases and 6 bases respectively, with 16 bases between them. The CDR3 here is CASNEGLPSNEQFF. CDR3 DNA: TGTGCCAGCAACGAAGGACTACCGTCCAATGAGCAGTTCTTC.

The chain links TRBV5-1 to TRBJ1-2, with 7 bases that match TRBD1. This CDR3 has 13 amino acids. V lost 4 bases, J lost 3 bases, and 3 bases stayed unmatched. Germline V CDR1 and CDR2: SGHRS, YFSETQ. The CDR3 sequence: CASSHGTDYGYTF. Written as DNA, the CDR3 is TGCGCCAGCAGCCACGGGACAGACTATGGCTACACCTTC.

This chain links TRBV19 with TRBJ2-7; 9 nucleotides align to TRBD2. After removal of 2 bases from V and 3 bases from J, the junction contained 5 bases not matched to a gene. The CDR3 runs to 15 residues. Germline V gene lookup returns CDR1 LNHDA and CDR2 SQIVND (reference sequence). CDR3 in DNA: TGTGCCAGTAGTATATTGGCGGGAGGGAACTACGAGCAGTACTTC. This codes for CASSILAGGNYEQYF.

This sequence joins TRBV20-1 and TRBJ1-2; D is uncertain. V dropped 3 bases and J dropped 2 bases, with 16 bases sitting between them. The germline V gene encodes CDR1 DFQATT and CDR2 SNEGSKA (reference sequence). The CDR3 loop spans 15 amino acids. The DNA for the CDR3 is TGCAGTGCTAGTCCCCGGGATCCTCTAAACTATGGCTACACCTTC. Translated, it gives CSASPRDPLNYGYTF.

V gene TRBV15 combines with J gene TRBJ2-2, with TRBD2 matching 9 bases. V was pared by 1 base and J by 4 bases, with 4 bases of the junction left unmatched. The CDR3 is 16 amino acids. The germline CDR1 and CDR2 sequences are LNHNV and YYDKDF (reference sequence). The CDR3 coding sequence is TGTGCCACCAGCAGAGGACTAGCGGCAACCACCGGGGAGCTGTTTTTT. This sequence encodes CATSRGLAATTGELFF.

The chain joins TRBV18 to TRBJ1-1; D is uncertain. V gave up 3 bases and J gave up 2 bases, with 7 bases separating them. The germline gives CDR1 KGHSH, CDR2 LQKENI. The CDR3 sequence is 13 residues long. Here the CDR3 DNA reads TGTGCCAGCTCACCGCAGGCTAACACTGAAGCTTTCTTT. Encoded protein: CASSPQANTEAFF.

The chain couples TRBV5-4 to TRBJ1-4, with 7 bases matching TRBD1. The CDR3 sequence is 13 residues long. Germline V gene data show CDR1 as SGHNT and CDR2 as YYREEE (reference sequence). V was clipped by 4 bases and J by 6 bases; unmatched bases: 3. The CDR3 region has the DNA TGTGCCAGCAGCCCTGACAGGGATGAAAAACTGTTTTTT. Protein product: CASSPDRDEKLFF. The whole variable domain, remainder taken from reference TRBV5-4 and TRBJ1-4, is ETGVTQSPTHLIKTRGQQVTLRCSSQSGHNTVSWYQQALGQGPQFIFQYYREEENGRGNFPPRFSGLQFPNYSSELNVNALELDDSALYLCASSPDRDEKLFFGSGTQLSVL.

This CDR3 reads CASSDRAGTEAFF. In nucleotides, the CDR3 is TGTGCCAGTAGCGACAGGGCTGGCACTGAAGCTTTCTTT. The chain has TRBV19 and TRBJ1-1, with 7 bases aligning to TRBD1. The V segment lost 6 bases and the J segment 4 bases; nucleotides outside the gene matches: 5. Per the germline V gene, CDR1 is LNHDA and CDR2 is SQIVND (reference sequence). CDR3 length equals 13 residues.

The chain couples TRBV9 to TRBJ2-5, with 8 bases lining up with TRBD2. The V and J ends lost 4 bases and 5 bases, in that order; junction bases with no gene match: 13. This CDR3 is built from 16 residues. Germline CDR1 SGDLS, CDR2 YYNGEE. The CDR3 is CASSPKLAASGETQYF. DNA for the CDR3: TGTGCCAGCAGCCCCAAACTAGCGGCGAGCGGGGAGACCCAGTACTTC.

The chain has TRBV29-1 and TRBJ1-2; D might be TRBD1 (6 bases). The germline CDR1 and CDR2 sequences are SQVTM and ANQGSEA. Trimming took 1 base from V and 8 from J, leaving 11 bases between them. There are 12 residues in the CDR3. The CDR3 nucleotides are TGCAGCGTTGAAGCAGGGGCGCGGGGCTACACCTTC. It encodes CSVEAGARGYTF.

V is TRBV3-1 (or the pseudogene TRBV3-2) and J is TRBJ1-5; 12 nucleotides line up with TRBD1. The CDR3 covers 19 residues. The V and J ends lost 5 bases and 0 bases, in that order; junction bases with no gene match: 11. Germline CDR1 is LGHDT and CDR2 is YNNKEL (reference sequence). The DNA for the CDR3 is TGTGCCAGCAGCTTCGCCGGGACAGGGGGCCGCTATAGCAATCAGCCCCAGCATTTT. Protein sequence: CASSFAGTGGRYSNQPQHF.

The chain uses TRBV2 and TRBJ1-2; 9 nucleotides agree with TRBD1. CDR1 SNHLY and CDR2 FYNNEI come from the germline V gene. Trimming cost V 4 bases and J 3 bases; bases outside gene matches: 3. The CDR3 spans 14 residues. CDR3 protein: CASSGDRGDYGYTF. CDR3 DNA sequence: TGTGCCAGCAGTGGAGACAGGGGGGACTATGGCTACACCTTC.

The chain joins TRBV7-2 to TRBJ1-2, with TRBD1 matching over 8 bases. The CDR3 loop spans 14 amino acids. From germline, CDR1 is SGHTA and CDR2 FQGNSA. Unmatched junction bases numbered 2, after V lost 1 base and J lost 4 bases. In DNA, the CDR3 is TGTGCCAGCAGCTTAGAGGACAGGGCCTATGGCTACACCTTC. Amino acids: CASSLEDRAYGYTF.

A note on this clone: At the DNA level, this CDR3 is encoded by other sequences in the same sample as well. This chain uses TRBV10-2 with TRBJ1-1, with 9 bases that match TRBD1. CDR3 length: 13 residues. From germline, CDR1 is WSHSY and CDR2 SAAADI. With V trimmed by 4 bases and J by 4 bases, 1 base remained unmatched. CDR3 residues: CASSGQGGTEAFF. For the CDR3, the DNA is TGCGCCAGCAGTGGACAGGGGGGCACTGAAGCTTTCTTT.

The gene calls are TRBV7-9 and TRBJ1-4; a weak D match, TRBD1 (5 bases). Looked up from germline, CDR1 is SEHNR and CDR2 is FQNEAQ (reference sequence). The CDR3 spans 15 residues. Trimming took 6 bases from V and 4 from J, leaving 15 bases between them. CDR3 nucleotides: TGTGCCAGCAGTTCATTAACAGGAGATAATGAAAAACTGTTTTTT. Its translation is CASSSLTGDNEKLFF.

This chain uses TRBV5-4 with TRBJ2-5; 13 bases fit TRBD2. V lost 3 bases, J lost 1 base, and 6 bases stayed unmatched. The CDR3 has 17 amino acids. CDR1 SGHNT and CDR2 YYREEE come from the germline V gene (reference sequence). CDR3 nucleotides: TGTGCCAGCAGCTACGCGGGACTAGCGGGACCCCAAGAGACCCAGTACTTC. Residues: CASSYAGLAGPQETQYF.

The sample holds one count of this clone. J is TRBJ2-7 and V is TRBV5-6, with a weak D call TRBD1 (5 bases). This CDR3 is built from 15 residues. Germline CDR1 reads SGHDT; CDR2 reads YYEEEE. V dropped 4 bases and J dropped 5 bases, with 19 bases sitting between them. The CDR3 DNA sequence: TGTGCCAGCAGCAGTACAATAGGGGTGGGCGACGAGCAGTACTTC. It yields the protein CASSSTIGVGDEQYF.

The chain joins TRBV27 to TRBJ2-7; TRBD1 matches at 7 bases. CDR1 is MNHEY and CDR2 is SMNVEV in the germline V gene (reference sequence). The V gene end was trimmed by 2 bases and the J gene end by 2 bases; junction bases not matched to a gene: 6. This CDR3 has 15 residues. In nucleotides, the CDR3 is TGTGCCAGCAGTTTACTAGGGGGCGAGCCCTACGAGCAGTACTTC. Its translation: CASSLLGGEPYEQYF.